This TCR beta chain derives from a study of cytomegalovirus exposure and HLA in healthy donors. General study points: An analysis done earlier found most TCR beta V segments productive about 87% or about 30% of the time. Association with HLA alleles at 0.05 false discovery rate was found for 15,000 to 20,000 TCR beta sequences in a later analysis. What a later analysis reportedly showed was that an Asian-associated ancestry cluster had fewer N-insertions than the roughly 670-donor mean.

As regards this clone: Its antigen is unidentified. The conserved phenylalanine or tryptophan is not found at the CDR3 terminus, so this likely reflects a read error.

PCR involved 60 Vbeta and 13 Jbeta primers. Profiled with immunoSEQ multiplex PCR; TCRdb holds only in-frame clones, not every one. The sample includes about 97,000 clones, 70% to 90% of them seen just once. The CDR3 sequence is 14 residues long. Trimming took 6 bases from V and 6 from J; bases not matched to a gene: 4. Germline V gene data show CDR1 as SGHVS and CDR2 as FNYEAQ. The chain carries TRBV7-6 and TRBJ1-6, with TRBD1 matching over 8 bases. Sequencing input: PBMCs. The sequence was obtained from a man aged 40-55 years in good health and CMV-seronegative. Here the CDR3 DNA reads TGTGCCAGCAGACTGACAGGGGTTAATTCACCCCTCCACCTT. Amino acid sequence: CASRLTGVNSPLHL.